This T cell receptor (beta chain) was recovered during a study of human T cells and chemical hapten exposure. Study-wide context: Minor pooled library volume differences mainly drove per-sample TCR yield variation.

As to time point: pre-sensitization, week 0. Treatment defined: therapeutic diphenylcyclopropenone sensitization with weekly scalp DPC. Unseparated into fractions, whole blood served as the source from which total RNA was extracted. This CDR3 region has 17 residues. V dropped 0 bases and J dropped 5; count of bases not matched to a gene: 6. The germline V gene has CDR1 LGHNA and CDR2 YSLEER. In TCRdb, the RACE reads were re-called with MiXCR into one record per CDR3 protein. The sample lists approximately 52,000 distinct CDR3 sequences; approximately 9.8% were seen once. This clonotype was seen many times.

The clonotype was recovered from a woman between 35 and 50 years old with alopecia areata. Some clones in this sample may be carry-over from other donors' samples. The sequencing here drew on whole blood, taken in connection with sensitization to the hapten diphenylcyclopropenone (DPC). This chain uses TRBV4-3 with TRBJ2-2; 10 bases map to TRBD2. CDR3 region: CASSQEPSGGLTGELFF. The CDR3 bases are TGCGCCAGCAGCCAAGAACCTAGCGGGGGCCTGACCGGGGAGCTGTTTTTT.